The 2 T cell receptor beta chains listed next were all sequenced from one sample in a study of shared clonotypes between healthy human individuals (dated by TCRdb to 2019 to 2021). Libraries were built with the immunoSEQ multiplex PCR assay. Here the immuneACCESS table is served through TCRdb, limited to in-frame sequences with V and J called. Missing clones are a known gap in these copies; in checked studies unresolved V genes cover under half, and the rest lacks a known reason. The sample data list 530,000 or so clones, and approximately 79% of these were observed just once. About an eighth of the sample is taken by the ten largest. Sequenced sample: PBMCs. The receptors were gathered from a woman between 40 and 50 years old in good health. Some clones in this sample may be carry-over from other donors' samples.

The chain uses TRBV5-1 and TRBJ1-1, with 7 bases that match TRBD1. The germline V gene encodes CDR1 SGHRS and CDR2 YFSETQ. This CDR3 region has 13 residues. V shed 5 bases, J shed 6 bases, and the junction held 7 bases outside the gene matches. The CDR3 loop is CASSYDRDAEAFF. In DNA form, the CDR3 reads TGCGCCAGCAGTTATGACAGGGACGCTGAAGCTTTCTTT.

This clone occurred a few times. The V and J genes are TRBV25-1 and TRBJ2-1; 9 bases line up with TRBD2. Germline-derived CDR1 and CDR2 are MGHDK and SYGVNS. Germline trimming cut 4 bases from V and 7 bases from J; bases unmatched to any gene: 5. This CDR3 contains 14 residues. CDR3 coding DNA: TGTGCCAGCAGTGTTAGCGGGAGAAGGAATGAGCAGTTCTTC. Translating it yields CASSVSGRRNEQFF. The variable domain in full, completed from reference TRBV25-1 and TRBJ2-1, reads EADIYQTPRYLVIGTGKKITLECSQTMGHDKMYWYQQDPGMELHLIHYSYGVNSTEKGDLSSESTVSRIRTEHFPLTLESARPSHTSQYLCASSVSGRRNEQFFGPGTRLTVL.